The 29 T cell receptor beta chains given below trace back to one sample, sequenced in a study of patients and donors after allogeneic stem cell transplantation. TCRdb reprocessed the RT-PCR reads with MiXCR, giving one entry per CDR3 protein. Among approximately 410,000 distinct CDR3 sequences listed, 15% to 20% were seen once. The sample taken for sequencing was blood, either unsorted or a sorted T cell fraction (not recorded which). The receptors derive from a human donor who was either an allogeneic HSCT recipient or a stem cell or donor lymphocyte infusion donor (not recorded which). It is not recorded whose cells these are; they may come from a transplant donor.

The chain links TRBV9 to TRBJ2-7; 11 bases agree with TRBD1. The germline V gene encodes CDR1 SGDLS and CDR2 YYNGEE. CDR3 length: 15 residues. V dropped 0 bases and J dropped 4; count of bases not matched to a gene: 3. CDR3 sequence reads: CASSVGGTGGYEQYF. In DNA, the CDR3 is TGTGCCAGCAGCGTAGGTGGGACAGGGGGGTACGAGCAGTACTTC.

The J gene is TRBJ2-3, the V gene TRBV12-3 or TRBV12-4, with 7 bases that match TRBD2. The CDR3 is 14 amino acids. V was clipped by 3 bases and J by 5 bases; unmatched bases: 5. The CDR3 nucleotides are TGTGCCAGCAGTTTTCTAGGGGAGGGAGATACGCAGTATTTT. Its protein is CASSFLGEGDTQYF.

The chain links TRBV15 to TRBJ2-3; D gene ambiguous. Germline V CDR1 and CDR2: LNHNV, YYDKDF (reference sequence). The CDR3 loop spans 17 amino acids. Trimming shortened V by 1 base and J by 1 base, and 15 bases separated the two germline ends. CDR3 coding DNA: TGTGCCACCAGCAGAGGTTCAGGTCATCCTGGCACAGATACGCAGTATTTT. Protein: CATSRGSGHPGTDTQYF.

This clonotype has only a few counts. The V gene is TRBV5-1, the J gene TRBJ2-7, with D perhaps TRBD1 (6 bases). Trimming removed 0 bases at V and 6 bases at J, with 13 bases between. This CDR3 is built from 14 residues. Germline V CDR1 and CDR2: SGHRS, YFSETQ. This chain's CDR3 is CASSLADRSSEQYF. Here the CDR3 DNA reads TGCGCCAGCAGCTTGGCCGACAGGTCCAGCGAGCAGTACTTC.

The chain carries TRBV10-3 and TRBJ2-3; TRBD1 agrees at 9 bases. Germline V gene sequence: CDR1 ENHRY, CDR2 SYGVKD. V was pared by 6 bases and J by 4 bases, with 11 bases of the junction left unmatched. The CDR3 length is 16 residues. CDR3 region: CAIRLETGGGADTQYF. The CDR3 DNA reads as TGTGCCATCAGACTTGAGACAGGGGGGGGTGCAGATACGCAGTATTTT.

The V gene is TRBV5-5, the J gene TRBJ2-7; 11 bases agree with TRBD1. Per germline, CDR1 SGHKS and CDR2 YYEKEE (reference sequence). The CDR3 is 13 amino acids. Trimming took 3 bases from V and 9 from J; bases not matched to a gene: 5. In nucleotides, the CDR3 is TGTGCCAGCAGCTACGGGACAGGGGGGATGCAGTACTTC. Encoded protein: CASSYGTGGMQYF.

This sequence joins TRBV5-1 and TRBJ2-3; 13 bases are a match to TRBD2. The ends lost 3 bases at V and 2 bases at J; junction bases unmatched: 12. CDR1 and CDR2 from the germline V gene are SGHRS and YFSETQ. There are 19 residues in the CDR3. The CDR3 loop reads CASSSPGLAGNMLTDTQYF. CDR3 nucleotides: TGCGCCAGCAGCTCCCCGGGACTAGCGGGGAATATGCTCACAGATACGCAGTATTTT.

The rearrangement links TRBV29-1 to TRBJ1-2, with D unclear. V gave up 6 bases and J gave up 3 bases, with 11 bases separating them. Germline CDR1 SQVTM, CDR2 ANQGSEA. The CDR3 loop spans 12 amino acids. CDR3: CSVIMADYGYTF. The CDR3 DNA sequence: TGCAGCGTCATAATGGCGGACTATGGCTACACCTTC.

Only a few counts were recorded for this clonotype. The V call is TRBV12-3 or TRBV12-4, the J call TRBJ2-6; the D is unclear. CDR3 length: 14 residues. Trimming pared 3 bases from V and 4 bases from J, leaving 7 bases between. CDR3 loop: CASSFHSGANVLTF. In DNA, the CDR3 is TGTGCCAGCAGTTTCCACTCCGGGGCCAACGTCCTGACTTTC.

The genes are TRBV6-2 or TRBV6-3 and TRBJ1-1; D is undetermined. The germline gives CDR1 MNHEY, CDR2 SVGEGT. V lost 8 bases, J lost 7 bases, and 17 bases lay in between. This CDR3 has 13 amino acids. Here the CDR3 DNA reads TGTGCCAGCGGCTCAAGGATTCCTCATGAAGCTTTCTTT. It translates to CASGSRIPHEAFF.

This clonotype was seen repeatedly, ten times or more. The V gene is TRBV9, the J gene TRBJ2-7; D might be TRBD1 (6 bases). The CDR3 totals 13 residues. V was pared by 0 bases and J by 5 bases, with 9 bases between. Germline V lookup: CDR1 SGDLS, CDR2 YYNGEE. CDR3: CASSVEQGNEQYF. For the CDR3, the DNA is TGTGCCAGCAGCGTAGAACAGGGTAACGAGCAGTACTTC.

This clonotype has only a few counts. The chain combines TRBV6-1 with TRBJ1-2; D uncertain. Per germline, CDR1 MNHNS and CDR2 SASEGT. The CDR3 has 13 residues. V lost 8 bases and J 8 bases, leaving 18 bases between the germline ends. CDR3 region: CASLRGSDYGYTF. CDR3 DNA: TGTGCCAGCCTTCGAGGGTCGGATTACGGCTACACCTTC.

This clonotype was detected only once. The chain links TRBV19 to TRBJ2-7, with D possibly being TRBD2 (5 bases). V was trimmed by 1 base and J by 3 bases, leaving 16 bases between them. CDR3 length equals 16 residues. Germline CDR1 reads LNHDA; CDR2 reads SQIVND (reference sequence). The chain's CDR3 is CASSIGGLPPLYEQYF. The CDR3 DNA is TGTGCCAGTAGTATAGGAGGGCTCCCACCGCTCTACGAGCAGTACTTC. Supplemented by reference TRBV19 and TRBJ2-7, the full variable domain reads DGGITQSPKYLFRKEGQNVTLSCEQNLNHDAMYWYRQDPGQGLRLIYYSQIVNDFQKGDIAEGYSVSREKKESFPLTVTSAQKNPTAFYLCASSIGGLPPLYEQYFGPGTRLTVT.

The chain combines TRBV7-3 with TRBJ2-1; 9 positions agree with TRBD2. After removal of 5 bases from V and 4 bases from J, the junction contained 12 bases not matched to a gene. The CDR3 covers 17 residues. CDR1 and CDR2 (germline): SGHTA, FQGTGA. The CDR3 spells CASSRFKRGEVYNEQFF. The CDR3 DNA reads TGTGCCAGCAGCCGATTTAAGCGGGGGGAAGTATACAATGAGCAGTTCTTC.

This clonotype was found a few times. The gene calls are TRBV7-2 and TRBJ1-1, with D possibly matching TRBD1 (6 bases). The V and J ends lost 0 bases and 4 bases respectively, with 9 bases between them. The CDR3 has 14 residues. Looked up from germline, CDR1 is SGHTA and CDR2 is FQGNSA. The CDR3 region is CASSLAGTLTEAFF. DNA of the CDR3: TGTGCCAGCAGCTTAGCAGGGACACTCACTGAAGCTTTCTTT. Combining the CDR3 with reference TRBV7-2 and TRBJ1-1 gives the whole variable domain GAGVSQSPSNKVTEKGKDVELRCDPISGHTALYWYRQSLGQGLEFLIYFQGNSAPDKSGLPSDRFSAERTGGSVSTLTIQRTQQEDSAVYLCASSLAGTLTEAFFGQGTRLTVV.

The V and J genes are TRBV2 and TRBJ1-6; no definite D call. V lost 7 bases, J lost 0 bases, and 4 bases lay in between. The V gene's germline CDR1 is SNHLY and CDR2 FYNNEI. This CDR3 spans 13 amino acids. CDR3 protein: CASTASYNSPLHF. Written as DNA, the CDR3 is TGTGCCAGCACAGCCTCCTATAATTCACCCCTCCACTTT.

This rearrangement joins TRBV4-1 to TRBJ1-1; tentatively, D is TRBD1 (6 bases). The V gene's germline CDR1 is MGHRA and CDR2 YSYEKL. The CDR3 sequence is 15 residues long. V was clipped by 2 bases and J by 0 bases, with 10 bases between them. This CDR3 is CASSQRTDMNTEAFF. CDR3 in DNA: TGCGCCAGCAGCCAACGGACAGATATGAACACTGAAGCTTTCTTT.

This clonotype was observed many times. V gene TRBV18 combines with J gene TRBJ2-5, with D possibly TRBD1 on 6 matching bases. V lost 3 bases, J lost 4 bases, and 9 bases lay in between. CDR1 and CDR2 from the germline V gene are KGHSH and LQKENI. The CDR3 is 13 amino acids. The CDR3 here is CASSPDRRETQYF. For the CDR3, the DNA is TGTGCCAGCTCACCGGACAGACGAGAGACCCAGTACTTC.

The chain joins TRBV12-5 to TRBJ2-7, with D possibly matching TRBD2 (5 bases). The CDR3 has 11 residues. CDR1 is LGHNT and CDR2 is FRNRAP in the germline V gene. Trimming cost V 9 bases and J 6 bases, with 12 bases left between them. This CDR3 reads CASRRGSEQYF. The CDR3, as DNA: TGTGCTAGCCGACGAGGGAGCGAGCAGTACTTC.

This clonotype has just a few counts. This chain connects TRBV4-1 to TRBJ2-2; D ambiguous. The germline V gene encodes CDR1 MGHRA and CDR2 YSYEKL. The CDR3 runs 16 residues. Trimming took off 3 bases at V and 4 bases at J, with 15 bases between the two ends. The CDR3 sequence is CASSQLERGGTGELFF. The DNA of the CDR3 is TGCGCCAGCAGCCAGCTGGAACGAGGTGGCACCGGGGAGCTGTTTTTT.

This clonotype was seen a few times. This chain joins TRBV29-1 and TRBJ2-7, with TRBD1 identical over 11 bases. Germline assignment: CDR1 SQVTM and CDR2 ANQGSEA. The CDR3 runs 13 residues. V was clipped by 8 bases and J by 2 bases; unmatched bases: 5. The CDR3: CSLTGQGAYEQYF. In DNA, the CDR3 is TGCAGCCTTACGGGACAGGGGGCCTACGAGCAGTACTTC.

CDR3 nucleotide sequence: TGTGCCAGCAGCTCCATAGCGGGGTCCTACAATGAGCAGTTCTTC. Residues: CASSSIAGSYNEQFF. This chain links TRBV7-2 with TRBJ2-1; 8 bases agree with TRBD2. Trimming took 4 bases from V and 1 from J; bases not matched to a gene: 3. Per germline, CDR1 SGHTA and CDR2 FQGNSA. The CDR3 has 15 residues.

This clonotype was seen only once. The conserved final phenylalanine or tryptophan is absent from the CDR3, which likely points to a read error. The chain couples TRBV2 to TRBJ1-1, with unresolved D. V was shortened by 8 bases and J by 1 base, with 23 bases between the two germline ends. This CDR3 region has 17 residues. The germline CDR1 and CDR2 sequences are SNHLY and FYNNEI. The CDR3 sequence is CASRVPGRSRPNTEAFL. Here the CDR3 DNA reads TGTGCCAGCCGGGTTCCGGGTCGAAGTCGGCCGAACACTGAAGCTTTCCTT.

A few counts support this clonotype. The chain recombines TRBV6-5 with TRBJ2-3; 8 nucleotides line up with TRBD2. Germline CDR1 MNHEY, CDR2 SVGAGI. J lost 4 bases, V lost 0 bases, and 6 bases had no gene match. The CDR3 consists of 16 residues. The CDR3 sequence is CASSYSGSGKPDTQYF. The CDR3 DNA is TGTGCCAGCAGTTACTCGGGTAGCGGGAAACCAGATACGCAGTATTTT.

V gene TRBV7-2 combines with J gene TRBJ1-2; weak D call: TRBD1 (6 bases). V lost 2 bases and J 8 bases, leaving 12 bases between the germline ends. CDR3 length equals 13 residues. Germline lookup yields CDR1 SGHTA and CDR2 FQGNSA. The CDR3 bases are TGTGCCAGCAGCTTATATCCAGGGGAAGGCTACACCTTC. As protein: CASSLYPGEGYTF.

About this clonotype: A much larger clone sits a single nucleotide away, making a read error possible. V is TRBV6-2 or TRBV6-3 and J is TRBJ2-7; weak D call: TRBD1 (6 bases). Per germline, CDR1 MNHEY and CDR2 SVGEGT. Trimming took 7 bases from V and 0 from J, leaving 10 bases between them. This CDR3 comprises 13 residues. In nucleotides, the CDR3 is TGTGCCAGCATCCCGGACAGCTCCTACGAGCAGTACTTC. This translates into CASIPDSSYEQYF.

A few counts support this clonotype. The J gene is TRBJ1-1, the V gene TRBV19; D gene unclear. Germline-derived CDR1 and CDR2 are LNHDA and SQIVND (reference sequence). Trimming cost V 0 bases and J 7 bases, with 9 bases left between them. The CDR3 loop spans 13 amino acids. In DNA, the CDR3 is TGTGCCAGTAGTATAGACGAGAGATTTGAAGCTTTCTTT. Translating gives CASSIDERFEAFF.

This clonotype was detected a few times. This chain uses TRBV20-1 with TRBJ1-6, with D uncertain. Per germline, CDR1 DFQATT and CDR2 SNEGSKA (reference sequence). The germline V and J ends were trimmed by 0 bases and 9 bases, with 6 bases remaining between them. The CDR3 contains 12 residues. CDR3 loop: CSARDRRSPLHF. For the CDR3, the DNA is TGCAGTGCTAGAGATAGACGTTCACCCCTCCACTTT.

At least ten counts were recorded for this clonotype. V gene TRBV5-6 combines with J gene TRBJ1-1, with no clear D. The germline V gene encodes CDR1 SGHDT and CDR2 YYEEEE. With 0 bases removed from V and 4 bases from J, the gap between germline ends came to 10 bases. This CDR3 spans 14 amino acids. DNA of the CDR3: TGTGCCAGCAGCTTGGCCGGACGGATCACTGAAGCTTTCTTT. This encodes CASSLAGRITEAFF.